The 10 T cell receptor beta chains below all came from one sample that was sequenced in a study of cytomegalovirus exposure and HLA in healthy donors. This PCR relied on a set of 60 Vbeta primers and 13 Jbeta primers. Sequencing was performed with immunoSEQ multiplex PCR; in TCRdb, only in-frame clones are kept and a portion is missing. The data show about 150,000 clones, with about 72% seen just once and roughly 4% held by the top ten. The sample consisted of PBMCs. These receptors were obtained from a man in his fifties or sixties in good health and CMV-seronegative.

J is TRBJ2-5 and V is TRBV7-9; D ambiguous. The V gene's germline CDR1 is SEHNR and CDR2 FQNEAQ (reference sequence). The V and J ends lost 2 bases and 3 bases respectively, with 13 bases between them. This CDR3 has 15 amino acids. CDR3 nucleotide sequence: TGTGCCAGCAGCTTAACCCTCGGAGTAGAAGAGACCCAGTACTTC. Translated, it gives CASSLTLGVEETQYF.

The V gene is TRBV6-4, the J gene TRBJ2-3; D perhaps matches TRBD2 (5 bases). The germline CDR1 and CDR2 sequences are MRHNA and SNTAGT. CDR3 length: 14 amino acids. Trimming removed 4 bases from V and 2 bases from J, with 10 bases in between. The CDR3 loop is CASSVSSPTDTQYF. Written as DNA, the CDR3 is TGTGCCAGCAGTGTGTCTAGCCCCACAGATACGCAGTATTTT.

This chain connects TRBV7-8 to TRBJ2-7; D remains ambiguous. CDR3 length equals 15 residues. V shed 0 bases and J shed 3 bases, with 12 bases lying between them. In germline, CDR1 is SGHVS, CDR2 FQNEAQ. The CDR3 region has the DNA TGTGCCAGCAGCTTAGCGACTCTCACGGGCTACGAGCAGTACTTC. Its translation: CASSLATLTGYEQYF.

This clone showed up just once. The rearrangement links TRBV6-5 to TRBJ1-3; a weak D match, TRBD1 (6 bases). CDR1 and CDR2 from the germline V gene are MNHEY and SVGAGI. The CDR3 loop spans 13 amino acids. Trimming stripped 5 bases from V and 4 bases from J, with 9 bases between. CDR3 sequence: CASSQGQGNTIYF. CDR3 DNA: TGTGCCAGCAGTCAAGGACAGGGAAACACCATATATTTT.

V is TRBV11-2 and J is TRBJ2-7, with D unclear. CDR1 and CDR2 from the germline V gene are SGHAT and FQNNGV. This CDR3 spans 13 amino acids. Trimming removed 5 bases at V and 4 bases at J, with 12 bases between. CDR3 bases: TGTGCCAGCAGCACTCCAGGTTTGTACGAGCAGTACTTC. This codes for CASSTPGLYEQYF.

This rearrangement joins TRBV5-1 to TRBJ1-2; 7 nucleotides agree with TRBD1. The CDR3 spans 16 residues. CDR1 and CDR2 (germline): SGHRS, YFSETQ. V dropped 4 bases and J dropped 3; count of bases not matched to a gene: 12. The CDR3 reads CASSRRDSGFHYGYTF. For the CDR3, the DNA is TGCGCCAGCAGCCGCCGGGACAGTGGGTTCCACTATGGCTACACCTTC.

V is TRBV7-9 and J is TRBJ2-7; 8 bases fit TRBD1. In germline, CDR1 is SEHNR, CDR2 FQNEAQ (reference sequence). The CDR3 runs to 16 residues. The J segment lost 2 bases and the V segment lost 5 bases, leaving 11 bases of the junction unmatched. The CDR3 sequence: CASSPGQGTAPYEQYF. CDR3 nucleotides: TGTGCCAGCAGCCCAGGACAGGGAACAGCCCCCTACGAGCAGTACTTC. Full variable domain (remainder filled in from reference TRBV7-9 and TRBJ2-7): DTGVSQNPRHKITKRGQNVTFRCDPISEHNRLYWYRQTLGQGPEFLTYFQNEAQLEKSRLLSDRFSAERPKGSFSTLEIQRTEQGDSAMYLCASSPGQGTAPYEQYFGPGTRLTVT.

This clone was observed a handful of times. The CDR3 spells CASSLSQEETQYF. The CDR3 bases are TGTGCCAGCAGTTTATCTCAGGAAGAGACCCAGTACTTC. The chain has TRBV27 and TRBJ2-5, with unresolved D. Between the trimmed V and J ends, which lost 0 bases and 3 bases, there was a span of 5 bases. Germline loops: CDR1 MNHEY, CDR2 SMNVEV (reference sequence). The CDR3 spans 13 residues.

The CDR3 DNA is TGCGCCAGCAGCCAAGATTTGGGGAGTCAGCCCCAGCATTTT. It translates to CASSQDLGSQPQHF. The genes are TRBV4-3 and TRBJ1-5; D unresolved. The germline V gene encodes CDR1 LGHNA and CDR2 YSLEER. V lost 0 bases, J lost 6 bases, and 9 bases lay in between. The CDR3 has 14 amino acids.

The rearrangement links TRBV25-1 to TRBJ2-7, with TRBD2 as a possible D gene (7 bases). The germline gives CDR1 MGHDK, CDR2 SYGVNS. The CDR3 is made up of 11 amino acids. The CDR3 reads CVGGAPYEQYF. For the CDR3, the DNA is TGTGTAGGGGGGGCACCCTACGAGCAGTACTTC.